These 17 T cell receptor beta chains were all obtained from the same sample, sequenced in a study of blood T cell repertoires in COVID-19 (dated by TCRdb to the early 2020s). The protocol used for the library was the immunoSEQ multiplex PCR assay. TCRdb carries this immuneACCESS record with in-frame sequences only. Its versions omit some clonotypes, under half of them owing to an unresolved V gene in the studies checked, with the rest unexplained. Present in this sample are 250,000 to 300,000 clones, 70% to 90% of which were seen just once. The biggest ten clones account for around 12% of the sample. Sequencing used peripheral blood. These receptor sequences come from a woman in her thirties with COVID-19, enrolled during active disease.

V gene TRBV20-1 combines with J gene TRBJ1-2, with TRBD1 matching over 7 bases. This CDR3 region has 16 residues. V lost 3 bases and J lost 3; bases outside the gene matches: 13. Germline V gives CDR1 DFQATT, CDR2 SNEGSKA (reference sequence). This CDR3 reads CSASAFWTGRDYGYTF. CDR3 coding DNA: TGCAGTGCTAGTGCCTTCTGGACAGGACGGGACTATGGCTACACCTTC.

The V gene is TRBV4-1, the J gene TRBJ2-5, with TRBD2 matching 9 bases. V dropped 1 base and J dropped 4; count of bases not matched to a gene: 7. The CDR3 has 16 residues. CDR1 is MGHRA, CDR2 YSYEKL, per germline. CDR3 DNA sequence: TGCGCCAGCAGCCAAGGTGAAAGCGGGGGGCTAGAGACCCAGTACTTC. Translated: CASSQGESGGLETQYF.

The V gene is TRBV5-6, the J gene TRBJ1-2; 9 bases fit TRBD1. This CDR3 region has 15 residues. Germline CDR1 is SGHDT and CDR2 is YYEEEE. After removal of 1 base from V and 8 bases from J, the junction contained 9 bases not matched to a gene. The CDR3 region is CASSLYSGQGFGYTF. DNA for the CDR3: TGTGCCAGCAGCTTGTATTCGGGACAGGGTTTCGGCTACACCTTC.

This chain uses TRBV2 with TRBJ2-7; TRBD2 matches 13 bases. The germline V gene has CDR1 SNHLY and CDR2 FYNNEI. The CDR3 runs to 14 residues. V gave up 7 bases and J gave up 7 bases; unmatched junction bases: 7. The DNA for the CDR3 is TGTGCCAGCACCCAACTAGCGGGGGGGAGGGAGCAGTACTTC. Residues: CASTQLAGGREQYF.

This clone came up a few times. The DNA for the CDR3 is TGTGCCAGCAGCCACGGCGGGGGGGTATCCTACAATGAGCAGTTCTTC. Its translation is CASSHGGGVSYNEQFF. The chain links TRBV4-2 to TRBJ2-1; 9 positions agree with TRBD2. With 3 bases clipped from V and 1 base from J, the junction kept 4 bases outside the gene matches. Germline lookup yields CDR1 LGHNA and CDR2 YNFKEQ. The CDR3 sequence is 16 residues long.

V is TRBV2 and J is TRBJ2-2; D is perhaps TRBD1 (6 bases). Trimming pared 6 bases from V and 7 bases from J, leaving 15 bases between. The CDR3 sequence is 14 residues long. The V gene's germline CDR1 is SNHLY and CDR2 FYNNEI. The CDR3 reads CASRGTGLIGELFF. Here the CDR3 DNA reads TGTGCCAGCAGGGGTACAGGGTTGATCGGGGAGCTGTTTTTT.

This clone was detected once. The V gene is TRBV27, the J gene TRBJ1-5, with D possibly being TRBD1 (5 bases). CDR1 is MNHEY, CDR2 SMNVEV, per germline (reference sequence). CDR3 size: 14 residues. The V end lost 3 bases, the J end lost 7 bases, and 13 bases lay between the germline ends. CDR3 in DNA: TGTGCCAGCAGTTTTCAGGGACGGGGGCAGCCCCAGCATTTT. Its protein is CASSFQGRGQPQHF.

This clone has only one observation. The chain combines TRBV11-3 with TRBJ2-3, with D perhaps TRBD2 (6 bases). Trimming stripped 5 bases from V and 6 bases from J, with 18 bases between. This CDR3 has 15 amino acids. Germline loops: CDR1 SGHNT, CDR2 YENEEA. CDR3: CASSPLGGAGDTQYF. In DNA, the CDR3 is TGTGCCAGCAGCCCCCTGGGCGGGGCGGGGGATACGCAGTATTTT.

In nucleotides, the CDR3 is TGTGCCATCAGGGAACCCACGGACAAGAAGAACACTGAAGCTTTCTTT. Translation: CAIREPTDKKNTEAFF. The J gene is TRBJ1-1, the V gene TRBV10-3, with D possibly matching TRBD1 (5 bases). Germline CDR1 is ENHRY and CDR2 is SYGVKD. Trimming removed 6 bases from V and 1 base from J, with 18 bases in between. The CDR3 has 16 residues.

This clone was observed a single time. This chain uses TRBV9 with TRBJ1-2; 8 bases align to TRBD1. This CDR3 contains 14 residues. V gave up 2 bases and J gave up 4 bases; unmatched junction bases: 4. The germline V gene encodes CDR1 SGDLS and CDR2 YYNGEE. The CDR3 DNA is TGTGCCAGCAGCGTTGGGACAGGATCCTATGGCTACACCTTC. This codes for CASSVGTGSYGYTF.

V gene TRBV24-1 combines with J gene TRBJ2-7; TRBD1 is a possible D gene (6 bases). Looked up from germline, CDR1 is KGHDR and CDR2 is SFDVKD. V lost 8 bases and J lost 5, with 15 bases in between. CDR3 length: 13 amino acids. The CDR3 spells CATNRARCNEQYF. For the CDR3, the DNA is TGTGCCACCAACAGGGCTAGGTGTAACGAGCAGTACTTC.

The J gene is TRBJ2-6, the V gene TRBV6-5; D possibly corresponds to TRBD2 (7 bases). Germline CDR1 and CDR2: MNHEY and SVGAGI. This CDR3 spans 14 amino acids. Trimming shortened V by 6 bases and J by 2 bases, and 8 bases separated the two germline ends. CDR3 amino acids: CASRGGPGANVLTF. In DNA, the CDR3 is TGTGCCAGCAGGGGGGGGCCTGGGGCCAACGTCCTGACTTTC.

The rearrangement uses TRBV29-1 and TRBJ1-4; 8 nucleotides agree with TRBD1. The J segment lost 0 bases and the V segment lost 6 bases, leaving 6 bases of the junction unmatched. The CDR3 has 15 residues. Per germline, CDR1 SQVTM and CDR2 ANQGSEA. The CDR3 spells CSVQGALTTNEKLFF. The CDR3 DNA follows: TGCAGCGTGCAGGGGGCCCTTACAACTAATGAAAAACTGTTTTTT.

This chain connects TRBV19 to TRBJ2-2, with D possibly TRBD1 on 6 matching bases. Germline-derived CDR1 and CDR2 are LNHDA and SQIVND (reference sequence). The ends were cut back, 4 bases at V and 9 bases at J, with 27 bases in the middle. This CDR3 has 18 amino acids. For the CDR3, the DNA is TGTGCCAGTAGTAGGGGACAAGGGTGGACCTCCTCCGGGAGGGAGCTGTTTTTT. As protein: CASSRGQGWTSSGRELFF.

The chain joins TRBV10-2 to TRBJ1-2; D perhaps matches TRBD1 (6 bases). Trimming took off 3 bases at V and 2 bases at J, with 13 bases between the two ends. The CDR3 loop spans 15 amino acids. Germline V gene sequence: CDR1 WSHSY, CDR2 SAAADI. The CDR3 DNA is TGCGCCAGCAGTGATGTTTTGGGGGCCAACTATGGCTACACCTTC. This codes for CASSDVLGANYGYTF.

The gene calls are TRBV27 and TRBJ1-1; tentative D call: TRBD1 (5 bases). Germline V lookup: CDR1 MNHEY, CDR2 SMNVEV (reference sequence). Trimming pared 4 bases from V and 4 bases from J, leaving 7 bases between. The CDR3 has 12 residues. Here the CDR3 reads CASSSGITEAFF. CDR3 sequence (DNA): TGTGCCAGCAGTTCAGGGATCACTGAAGCTTTCTTT.

The V and J genes are TRBV2 and TRBJ1-2; 9 nucleotides match TRBD1. The CDR3 runs 13 residues. Germline V gives CDR1 SNHLY, CDR2 FYNNEI. V dropped 9 bases and J dropped 4; count of bases not matched to a gene: 6. Written as DNA, the CDR3 is TGTGCCAGGACAGGGGGATCTTCCTATGGCTACACCTTC. As protein: CARTGGSSYGYTF. The full variable domain, with the rest looked up from reference TRBV2 and TRBJ1-2, is EPEVTQTPSHQVTQMGQEVILRCVPISNHLYFYWYRQILGQKVEFLVSFYNNEISEKSEIFDDQFSVERPDGSNFTLKIRSTKLEDSAMYFCARTGGSSYGYTFGSGTRLTVV.